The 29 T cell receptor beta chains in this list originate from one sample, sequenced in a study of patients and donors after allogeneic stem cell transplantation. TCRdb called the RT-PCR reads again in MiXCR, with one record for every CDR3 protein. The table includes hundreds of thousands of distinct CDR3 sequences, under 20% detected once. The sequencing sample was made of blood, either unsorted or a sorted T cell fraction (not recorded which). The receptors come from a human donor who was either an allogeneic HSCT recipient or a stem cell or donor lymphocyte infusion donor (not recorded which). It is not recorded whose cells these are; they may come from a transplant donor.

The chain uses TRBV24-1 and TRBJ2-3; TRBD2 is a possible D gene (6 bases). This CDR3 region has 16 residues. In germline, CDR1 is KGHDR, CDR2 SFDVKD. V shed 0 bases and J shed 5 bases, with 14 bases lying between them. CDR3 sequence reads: CATSDLGGNGVDTQYF. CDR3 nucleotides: TGTGCCACCAGTGATTTGGGAGGGAACGGAGTAGATACGCAGTATTTT.

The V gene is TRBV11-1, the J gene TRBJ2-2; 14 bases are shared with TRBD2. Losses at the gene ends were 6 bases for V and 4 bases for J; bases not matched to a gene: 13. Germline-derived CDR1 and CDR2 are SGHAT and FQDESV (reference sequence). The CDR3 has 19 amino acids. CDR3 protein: CASRATGTSGSSGTGELFF. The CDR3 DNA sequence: TGTGCCAGCAGAGCTACCGGGACTAGCGGGAGTAGTGGCACCGGGGAGCTGTTTTTT.

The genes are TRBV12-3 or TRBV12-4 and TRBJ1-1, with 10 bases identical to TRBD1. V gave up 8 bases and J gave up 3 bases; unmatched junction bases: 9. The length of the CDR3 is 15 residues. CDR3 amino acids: CASGSSGTGDTEAFF. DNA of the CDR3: TGTGCCAGCGGGTCCTCCGGGACAGGGGACACTGAAGCTTTCTTT.

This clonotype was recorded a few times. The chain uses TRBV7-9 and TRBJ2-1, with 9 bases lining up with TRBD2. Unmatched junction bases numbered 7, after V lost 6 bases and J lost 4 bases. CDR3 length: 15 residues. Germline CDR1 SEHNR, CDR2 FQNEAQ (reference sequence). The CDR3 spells CASSPSGRRYNEQFF. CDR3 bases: TGTGCCAGCAGTCCGAGCGGGAGGCGGTACAATGAGCAGTTCTTC.

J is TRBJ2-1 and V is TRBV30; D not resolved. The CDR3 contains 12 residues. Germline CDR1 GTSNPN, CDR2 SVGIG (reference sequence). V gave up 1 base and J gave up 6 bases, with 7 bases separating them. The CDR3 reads CAWSGQFNEQFF. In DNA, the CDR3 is TGTGCCTGGAGTGGGCAGTTCAATGAGCAGTTCTTC.

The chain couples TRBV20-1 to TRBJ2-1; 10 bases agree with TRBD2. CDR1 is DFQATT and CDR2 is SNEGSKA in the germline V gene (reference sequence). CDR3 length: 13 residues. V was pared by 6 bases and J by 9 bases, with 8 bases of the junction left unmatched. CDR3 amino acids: CSAAGTSESEQFF. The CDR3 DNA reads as TGCAGTGCAGCCGGGACTAGCGAGTCTGAGCAGTTCTTC.

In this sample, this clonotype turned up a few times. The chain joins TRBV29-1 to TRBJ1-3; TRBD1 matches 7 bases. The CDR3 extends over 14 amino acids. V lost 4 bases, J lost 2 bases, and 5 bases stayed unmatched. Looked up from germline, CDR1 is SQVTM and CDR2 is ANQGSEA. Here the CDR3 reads CSVVERGPGNTIYF. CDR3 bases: TGCAGCGTTGTGGAGAGGGGGCCTGGAAACACCATATATTTT. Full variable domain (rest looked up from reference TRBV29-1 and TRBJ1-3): SAVISQKPSRDICQRGTSLTIQCQVDSQVTMMFWYRQQPGQSLTLIATANQGSEATYESGFVIDKFPISRPNLTFSTLTVSNMSPEDSSIYLCSVVERGPGNTIYFGEGSWLTVV.

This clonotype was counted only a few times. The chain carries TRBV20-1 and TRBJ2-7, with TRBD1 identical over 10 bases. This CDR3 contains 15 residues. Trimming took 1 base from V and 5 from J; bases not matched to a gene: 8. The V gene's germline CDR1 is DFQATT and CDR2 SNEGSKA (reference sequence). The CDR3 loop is CSARVRDRGSDEQYF. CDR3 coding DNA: TGCAGTGCTAGAGTCCGGGACAGGGGCTCGGACGAGCAGTACTTC.

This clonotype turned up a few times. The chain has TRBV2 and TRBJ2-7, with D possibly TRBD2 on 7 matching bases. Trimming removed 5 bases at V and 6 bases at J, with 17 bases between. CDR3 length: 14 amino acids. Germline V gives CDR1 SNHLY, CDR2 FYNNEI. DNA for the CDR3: TGTGCCAGCAGTTTGGGGGGGCGCCAGCGCGAGCAGTACTTC. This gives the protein CASSLGGRQREQYF.

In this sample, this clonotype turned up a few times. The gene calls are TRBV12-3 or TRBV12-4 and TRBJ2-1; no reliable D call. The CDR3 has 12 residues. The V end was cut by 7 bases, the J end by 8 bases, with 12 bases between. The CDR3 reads CASTSRPDEQFF. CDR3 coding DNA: TGTGCCAGCACCTCCAGGCCCGATGAGCAGTTCTTC.

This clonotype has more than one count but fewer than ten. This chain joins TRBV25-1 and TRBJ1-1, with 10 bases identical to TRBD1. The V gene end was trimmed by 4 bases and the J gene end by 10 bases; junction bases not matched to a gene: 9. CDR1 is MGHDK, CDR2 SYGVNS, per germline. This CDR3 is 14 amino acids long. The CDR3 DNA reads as TGTGCCAGCAGTGCTTTGACAGGGGGCGAAGCAGCTTTCTTT. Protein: CASSALTGGEAAFF.

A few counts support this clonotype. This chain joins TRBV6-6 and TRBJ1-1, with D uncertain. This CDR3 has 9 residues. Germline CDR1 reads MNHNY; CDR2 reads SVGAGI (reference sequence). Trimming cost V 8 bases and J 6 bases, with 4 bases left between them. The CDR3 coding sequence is TGTGCCAGCGGCGCTGAAGCTTTCTTT. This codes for CASGAEAFF.

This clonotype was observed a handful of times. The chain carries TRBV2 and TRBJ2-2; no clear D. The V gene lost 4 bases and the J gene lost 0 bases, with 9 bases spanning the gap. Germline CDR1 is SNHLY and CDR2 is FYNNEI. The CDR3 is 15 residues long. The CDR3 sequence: CASSGPKPNTGELFF. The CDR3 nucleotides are TGTGCCAGCAGTGGGCCGAAACCGAACACCGGGGAGCTGTTTTTT.

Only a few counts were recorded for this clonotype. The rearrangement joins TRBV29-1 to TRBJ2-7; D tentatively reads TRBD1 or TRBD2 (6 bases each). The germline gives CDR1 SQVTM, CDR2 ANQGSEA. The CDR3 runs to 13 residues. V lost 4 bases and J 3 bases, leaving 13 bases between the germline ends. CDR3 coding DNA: TGCAGCGTTGTGGGGGGCGCGGGCTACGAGCAGTACTTC. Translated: CSVVGGAGYEQYF.

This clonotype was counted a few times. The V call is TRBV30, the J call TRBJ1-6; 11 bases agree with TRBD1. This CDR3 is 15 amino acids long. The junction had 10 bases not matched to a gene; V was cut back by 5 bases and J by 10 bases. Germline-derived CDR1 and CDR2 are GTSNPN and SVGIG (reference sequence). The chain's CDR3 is CAWDWTGGAGSPLHF. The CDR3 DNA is TGTGCCTGGGATTGGACAGGGGGCGCGGGGTCACCCCTCCACTTT.

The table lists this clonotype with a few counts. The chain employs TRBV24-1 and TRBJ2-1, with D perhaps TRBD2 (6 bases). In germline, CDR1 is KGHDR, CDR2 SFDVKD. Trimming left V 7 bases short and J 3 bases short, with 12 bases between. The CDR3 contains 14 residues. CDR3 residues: CATSSGLLYNEQFF. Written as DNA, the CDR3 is TGTGCCACCAGCTCGGGACTCCTCTACAATGAGCAGTTCTTC.

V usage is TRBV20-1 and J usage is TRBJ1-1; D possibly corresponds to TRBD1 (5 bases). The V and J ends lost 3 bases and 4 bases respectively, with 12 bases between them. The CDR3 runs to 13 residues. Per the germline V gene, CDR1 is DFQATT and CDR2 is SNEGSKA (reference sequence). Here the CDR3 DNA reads TGCAGTGCTAGTGGGGCAGCAGGCACTGAAGCTTTCTTT. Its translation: CSASGAAGTEAFF.

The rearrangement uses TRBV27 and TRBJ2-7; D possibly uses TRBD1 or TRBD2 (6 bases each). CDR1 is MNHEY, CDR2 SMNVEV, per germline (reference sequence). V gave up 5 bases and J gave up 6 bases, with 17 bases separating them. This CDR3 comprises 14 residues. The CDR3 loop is CASSRTGASVEQYF. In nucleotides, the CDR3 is TGTGCCAGCAGTCGAACGGGGGCTTCCGTCGAGCAGTACTTC.

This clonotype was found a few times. CDR3 bases: TGCGCCAGCAGCCCAGACGGACAGGACCCATATGGCTACACCTTC. Residues: CASSPDGQDPYGYTF. The chain combines TRBV5-1 with TRBJ1-2, with 7 bases aligning to TRBD1. CDR1 SGHRS and CDR2 YFSETQ come from the germline V gene. After removal of 4 bases from V and 5 bases from J, the junction contained 11 bases not matched to a gene. CDR3 length: 15 amino acids. Looking up the rest from reference TRBV5-1 and TRBJ1-2 gives the full variable domain: KAGVTQTPRYLIKTRGQQVTLSCSPISGHRSVSWYQQTPGQGLQFLFEYFSETQRNKGNFPGRFSGRQFSNSRSEMNVSTLELGDSALYLCASSPDGQDPYGYTFGSGTRLTVV.

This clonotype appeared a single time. DNA of the CDR3: TGTGCCAGCAGCTTAGTTCCTCAGGGGGCTGCTGGCTACACCTTC. It yields the protein CASSLVPQGAAGYTF. The chain uses TRBV7-2 and TRBJ1-2, with 8 bases identical to TRBD1. This CDR3 spans 15 amino acids. CDR1 and CDR2 (germline): SGHTA, FQGNSA. The junction had 8 bases not matched to a gene; V was cut back by 1 base and J by 7 bases.

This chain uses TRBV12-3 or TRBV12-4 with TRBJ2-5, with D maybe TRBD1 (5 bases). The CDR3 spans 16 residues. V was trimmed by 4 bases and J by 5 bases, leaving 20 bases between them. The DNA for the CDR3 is TGTGCCAGCAGTTCAAACGTCAGGGCCCGAAGGGAGACCCAGTACTTC. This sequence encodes CASSSNVRARRETQYF.

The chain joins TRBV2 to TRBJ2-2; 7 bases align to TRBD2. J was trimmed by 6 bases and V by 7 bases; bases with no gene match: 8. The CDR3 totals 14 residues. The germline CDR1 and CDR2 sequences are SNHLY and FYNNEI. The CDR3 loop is CASNEGGRSGELFF. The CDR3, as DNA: TGTGCCAGCAACGAAGGCGGGAGATCCGGGGAGCTGTTTTTT.

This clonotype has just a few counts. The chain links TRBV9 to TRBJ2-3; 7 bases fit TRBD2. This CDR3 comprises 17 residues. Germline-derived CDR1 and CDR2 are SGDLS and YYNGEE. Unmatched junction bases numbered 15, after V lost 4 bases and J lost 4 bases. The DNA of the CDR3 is TGTGCCAGCAGCCCCCACCGTGGGGGGGGGTATGCAGATACGCAGTATTTT. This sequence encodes CASSPHRGGGYADTQYF.

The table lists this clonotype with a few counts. The CDR3 protein is CASSPQGGYYGYTF. Here the CDR3 DNA reads TGTGCCAGCAGCCCTCAGGGAGGCTACTATGGCTACACCTTC. The chain has TRBV7-3 and TRBJ1-2, with D possibly TRBD1 on 5 matching bases. V dropped 5 bases and J dropped 3 bases, with 13 bases sitting between them. CDR1 SGHTA and CDR2 FQGTGA come from the germline V gene. This CDR3 is 14 amino acids long.

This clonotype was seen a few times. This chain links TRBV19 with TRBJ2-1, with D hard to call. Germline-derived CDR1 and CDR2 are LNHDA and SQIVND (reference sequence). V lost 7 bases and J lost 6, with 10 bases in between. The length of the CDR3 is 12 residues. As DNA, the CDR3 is TGTGCCAGTATAGGGCAGACCAATGAGCAGTTCTTC. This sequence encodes CASIGQTNEQFF.

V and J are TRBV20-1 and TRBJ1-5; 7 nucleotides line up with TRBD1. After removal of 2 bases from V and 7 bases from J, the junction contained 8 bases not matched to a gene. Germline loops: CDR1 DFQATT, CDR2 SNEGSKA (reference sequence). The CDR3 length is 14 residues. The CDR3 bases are TGCAGTGCTAGACCTAGGGGGCAGGGCCAGCCCCAGCATTTT. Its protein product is CSARPRGQGQPQHF.

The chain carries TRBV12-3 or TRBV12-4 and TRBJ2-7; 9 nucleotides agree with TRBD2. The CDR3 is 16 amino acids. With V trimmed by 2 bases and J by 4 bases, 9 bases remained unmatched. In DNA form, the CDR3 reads TGTGCCAGCAGTTTAAAGGGGGCGGGGGGGCTTTACGAGCAGTACTTC. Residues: CASSLKGAGGLYEQYF.

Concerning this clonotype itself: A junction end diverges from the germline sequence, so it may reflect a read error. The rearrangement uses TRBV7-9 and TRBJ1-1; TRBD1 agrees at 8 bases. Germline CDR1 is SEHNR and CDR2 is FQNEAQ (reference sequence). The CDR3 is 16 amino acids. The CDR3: CASSLATGGMNTEAFF. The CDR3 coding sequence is TGTGCCAGCAGCTTAGCCACAGGGGGTATGAATACTGAAGCTTTCTTT.

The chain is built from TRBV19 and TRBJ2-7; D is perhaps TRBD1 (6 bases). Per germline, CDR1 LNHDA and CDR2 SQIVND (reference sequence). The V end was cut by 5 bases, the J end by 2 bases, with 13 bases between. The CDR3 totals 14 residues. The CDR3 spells CASSGYRDPYEQYF. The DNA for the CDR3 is TGTGCCAGTAGTGGATACAGGGACCCCTACGAGCAGTACTTC.